This TCR beta chain came from a study of T-cell reconstitution after alpha-beta-depleted transplantation in children. Germline V lookup: CDR1 MDHEN, CDR2 SYDVKM. Trimming took off 7 bases at V and 0 bases at J, with 12 bases between the two ends. The CDR3 is 14 residues long. Library preparation (for TCRbeta) was performed with unique molecular identifiers. TCRdb fed the PCR reads into MiXCR, producing one record per CDR3 protein. This sample has almost 600,000 distinct CDR3 sequences, with roughly 30% found just once. Findings and limits, study-wide: Surviving recipient T cells and thymic progenitors produced the high day-60 TCRbeta diversity seen in some patients. Roughly two months post-transplant, alpha-beta T cells reportedly originated from several hundred graft clones that had expanded. T-cell numbers and diversity one year post-transplant derived largely from freshly generated T cells.

Comment on this clonotype: As yet, its antigen is unknown.

This receptor was taken from a boy under three years old with Wiskott-Aldrich syndrome, due to receive a stem cell transplant. The sample here was PBMCs, taken before TCRalphabeta/CD19-depleted stem cell transplant. This chain connects TRBV28 to TRBJ2-5, with a weak D call TRBD1 (5 bases). The CDR3 DNA follows: TGTGCCAGCATCCCATGGACACACCAAGAGACCCAGTACTTC. It translates to CASIPWTHQETQYF.